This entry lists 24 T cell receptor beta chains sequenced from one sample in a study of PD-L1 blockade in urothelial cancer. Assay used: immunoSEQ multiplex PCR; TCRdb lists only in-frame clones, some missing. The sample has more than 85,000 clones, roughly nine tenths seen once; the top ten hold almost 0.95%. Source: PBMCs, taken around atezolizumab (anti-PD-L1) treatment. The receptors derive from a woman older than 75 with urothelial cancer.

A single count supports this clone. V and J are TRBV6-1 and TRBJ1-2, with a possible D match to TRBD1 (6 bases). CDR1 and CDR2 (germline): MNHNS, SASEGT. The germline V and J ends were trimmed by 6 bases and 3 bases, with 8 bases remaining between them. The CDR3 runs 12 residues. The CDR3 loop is CASRPGDYGYTF. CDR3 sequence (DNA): TGTGCCAGCAGGCCAGGGGACTATGGCTACACCTTC.

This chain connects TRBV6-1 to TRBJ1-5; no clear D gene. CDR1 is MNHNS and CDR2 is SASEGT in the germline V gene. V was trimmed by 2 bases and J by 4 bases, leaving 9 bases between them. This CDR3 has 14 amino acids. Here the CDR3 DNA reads TGTGCCAGCAGTGAAACGGTATTAAATCAGCCCCAGCATTTT. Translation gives CASSETVLNQPQHF.

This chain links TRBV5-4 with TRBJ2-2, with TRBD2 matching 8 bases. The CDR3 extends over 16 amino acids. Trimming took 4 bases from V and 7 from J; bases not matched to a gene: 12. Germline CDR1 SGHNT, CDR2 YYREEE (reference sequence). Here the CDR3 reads CASSLKAGAGDGELFF. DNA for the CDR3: TGTGCCAGCAGCCTCAAAGCGGGAGCGGGTGACGGGGAGCTGTTTTTT.

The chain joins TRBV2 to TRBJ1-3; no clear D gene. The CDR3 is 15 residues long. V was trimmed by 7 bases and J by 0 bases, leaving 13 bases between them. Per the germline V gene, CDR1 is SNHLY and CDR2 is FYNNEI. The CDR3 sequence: CASTVTRSSGNTIYF. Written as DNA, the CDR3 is TGTGCCAGCACCGTGACCCGGAGCTCTGGAAACACCATATATTTT.

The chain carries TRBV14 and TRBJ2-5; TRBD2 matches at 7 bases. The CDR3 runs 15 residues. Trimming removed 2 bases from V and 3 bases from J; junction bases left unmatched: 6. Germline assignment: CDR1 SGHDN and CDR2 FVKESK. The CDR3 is CASSQKAGLEETQYF. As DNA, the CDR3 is TGTGCCAGCAGCCAAAAAGCGGGATTAGAAGAGACCCAGTACTTC.

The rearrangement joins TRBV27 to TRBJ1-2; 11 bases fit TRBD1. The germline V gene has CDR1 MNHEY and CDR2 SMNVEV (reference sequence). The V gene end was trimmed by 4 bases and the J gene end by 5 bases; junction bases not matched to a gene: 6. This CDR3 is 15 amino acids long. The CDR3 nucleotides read TGTGCCAGCAGTTCCCGGACAGGGGGCAGGTATGGCTACACCTTC. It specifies CASSSRTGGRYGYTF.

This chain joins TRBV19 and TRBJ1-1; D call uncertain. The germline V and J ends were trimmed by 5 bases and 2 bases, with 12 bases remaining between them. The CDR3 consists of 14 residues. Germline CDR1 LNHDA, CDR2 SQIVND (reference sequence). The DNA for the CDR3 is TGTGCCAGTAGTGTCGTTGGGCAAAACACTGAAGCTTTCTTT. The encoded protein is CASSVVGQNTEAFF.

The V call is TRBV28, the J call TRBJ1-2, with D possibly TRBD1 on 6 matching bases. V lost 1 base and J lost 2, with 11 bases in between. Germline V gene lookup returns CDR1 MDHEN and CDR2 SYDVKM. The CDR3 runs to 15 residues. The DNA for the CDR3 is TGTGCCAGCAGTTTATCCCCGACAGGCAACTATGGCTACACCTTC. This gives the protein CASSLSPTGNYGYTF.

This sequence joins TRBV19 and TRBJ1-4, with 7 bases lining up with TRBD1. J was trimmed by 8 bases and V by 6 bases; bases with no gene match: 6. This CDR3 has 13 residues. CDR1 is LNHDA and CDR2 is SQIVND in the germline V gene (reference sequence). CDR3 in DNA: TGTGCCAGTAGCATCGACAGGGAGGAAAAACTGTTTTTT. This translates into CASSIDREEKLFF. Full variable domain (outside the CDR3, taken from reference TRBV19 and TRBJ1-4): DGGITQSPKYLFRKEGQNVTLSCEQNLNHDAMYWYRQDPGQGLRLIYYSQIVNDFQKGDIAEGYSVSREKKESFPLTVTSAQKNPTAFYLCASSIDREEKLFFGSGTQLSVL.

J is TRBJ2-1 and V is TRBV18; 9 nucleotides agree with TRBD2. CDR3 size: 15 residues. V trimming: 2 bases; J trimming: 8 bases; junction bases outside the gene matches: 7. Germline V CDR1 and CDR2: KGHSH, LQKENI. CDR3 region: CASSPRGASGDEQFF. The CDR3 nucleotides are TGTGCCAGCTCACCAAGGGGAGCTAGCGGGGATGAGCAGTTCTTC.

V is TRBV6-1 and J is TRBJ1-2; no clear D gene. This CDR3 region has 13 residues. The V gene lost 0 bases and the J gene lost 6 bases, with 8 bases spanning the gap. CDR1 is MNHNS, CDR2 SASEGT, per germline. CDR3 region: CASSEAATHGYTF. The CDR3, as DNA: TGTGCCAGCAGTGAAGCCGCTACGCATGGCTACACCTTC.

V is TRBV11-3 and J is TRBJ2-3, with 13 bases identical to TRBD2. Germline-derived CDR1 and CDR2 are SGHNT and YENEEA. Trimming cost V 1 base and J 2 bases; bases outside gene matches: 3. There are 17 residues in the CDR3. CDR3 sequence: CASSLGLAGGPTDTQYF. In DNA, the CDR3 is TGTGCCAGCAGCTTAGGACTAGCGGGAGGCCCCACAGATACGCAGTATTTT.

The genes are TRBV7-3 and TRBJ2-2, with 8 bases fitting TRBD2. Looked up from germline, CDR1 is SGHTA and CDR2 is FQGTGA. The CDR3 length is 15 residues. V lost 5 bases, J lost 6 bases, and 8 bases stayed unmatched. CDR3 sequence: CASSPPTGGPGELFF. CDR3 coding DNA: TGTGCCAGCAGCCCCCCCACGGGAGGGCCCGGGGAGCTGTTTTTT.

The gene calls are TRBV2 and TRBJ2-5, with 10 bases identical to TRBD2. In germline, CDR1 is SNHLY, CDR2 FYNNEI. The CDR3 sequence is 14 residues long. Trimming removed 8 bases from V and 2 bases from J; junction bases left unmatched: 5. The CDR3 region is CASLGLADQETQYF. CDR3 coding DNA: TGTGCCAGCCTAGGACTAGCGGATCAAGAGACCCAGTACTTC.

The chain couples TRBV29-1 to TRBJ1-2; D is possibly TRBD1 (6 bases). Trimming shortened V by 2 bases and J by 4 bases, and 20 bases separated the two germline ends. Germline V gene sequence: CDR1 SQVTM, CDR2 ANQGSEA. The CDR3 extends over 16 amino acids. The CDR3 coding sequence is TGCAGCGTTGAATTACGGGACATCGGAAGCGGCTATGGCTACACCTTC. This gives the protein CSVELRDIGSGYGYTF.

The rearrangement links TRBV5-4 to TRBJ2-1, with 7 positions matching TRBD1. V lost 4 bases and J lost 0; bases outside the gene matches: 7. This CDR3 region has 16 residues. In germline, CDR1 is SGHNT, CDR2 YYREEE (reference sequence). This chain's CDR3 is CASSRATGTSYNEQFF. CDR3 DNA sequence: TGTGCCAGCAGCCGAGCGACAGGGACCTCCTACAATGAGCAGTTCTTC.

CDR3 loop: CANTSGGPYEQYF. The CDR3 nucleotides read TGCGCCAACACTTCCGGGGGTCCCTACGAGCAGTACTTC. The rearrangement links TRBV10-1 to TRBJ2-7; D might be TRBD2 (6 bases). The V end lost 10 bases, the J end lost 2 bases, and 15 bases lay between the germline ends. This CDR3 has 13 residues. The germline V gene encodes CDR1 WNHNN and CDR2 SYGVQD (reference sequence).

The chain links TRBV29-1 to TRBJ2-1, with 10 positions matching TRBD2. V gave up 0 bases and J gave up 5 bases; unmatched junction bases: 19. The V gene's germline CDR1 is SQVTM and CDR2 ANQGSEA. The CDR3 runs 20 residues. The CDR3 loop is CSVEEPSGRYRPPRHNEQFF. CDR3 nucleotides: TGCAGCGTTGAAGAGCCTAGCGGGAGATATCGACCCCCCCGCCACAATGAGCAGTTCTTC.

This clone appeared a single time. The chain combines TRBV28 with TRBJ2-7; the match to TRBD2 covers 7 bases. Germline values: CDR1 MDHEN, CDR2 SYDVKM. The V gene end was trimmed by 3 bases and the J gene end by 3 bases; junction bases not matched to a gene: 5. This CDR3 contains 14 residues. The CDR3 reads CASSLGRGLYEQYF. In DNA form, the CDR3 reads TGTGCCAGCAGTTTGGGGAGGGGCCTCTACGAGCAGTACTTC.

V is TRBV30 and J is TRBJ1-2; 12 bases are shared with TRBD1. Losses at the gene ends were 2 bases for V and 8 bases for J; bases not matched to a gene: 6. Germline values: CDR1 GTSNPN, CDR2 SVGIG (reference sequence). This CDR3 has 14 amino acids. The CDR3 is CAWSRDRGREGYTF. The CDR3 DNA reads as TGTGCCTGGAGTAGGGACAGGGGGCGCGAAGGCTACACCTTC.

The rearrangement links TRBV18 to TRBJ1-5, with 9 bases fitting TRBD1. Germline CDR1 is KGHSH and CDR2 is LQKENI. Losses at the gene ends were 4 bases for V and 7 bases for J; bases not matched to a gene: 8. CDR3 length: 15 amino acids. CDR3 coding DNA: TGTGCCAGCTCACTGCCGGGACAGGGATCGCAGCCCCAGCATTTT. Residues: CASSLPGQGSQPQHF.

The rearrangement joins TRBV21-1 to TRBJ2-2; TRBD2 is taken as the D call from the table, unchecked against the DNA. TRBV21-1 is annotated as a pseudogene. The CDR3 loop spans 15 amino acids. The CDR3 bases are TGTGCCAACACTAGCGGGAGGCGCCCCAACGGGGAGCTGTTTTTT. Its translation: CANTSGRRPNGELFF.

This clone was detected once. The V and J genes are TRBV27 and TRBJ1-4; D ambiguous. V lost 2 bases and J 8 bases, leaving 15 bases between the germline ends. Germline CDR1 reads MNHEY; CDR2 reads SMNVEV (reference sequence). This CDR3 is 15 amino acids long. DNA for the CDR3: TGTGCCAGCAGTTTAATTCCGGGGTTAGGGGAAAAACTGTTTTTT. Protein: CASSLIPGLGEKLFF.

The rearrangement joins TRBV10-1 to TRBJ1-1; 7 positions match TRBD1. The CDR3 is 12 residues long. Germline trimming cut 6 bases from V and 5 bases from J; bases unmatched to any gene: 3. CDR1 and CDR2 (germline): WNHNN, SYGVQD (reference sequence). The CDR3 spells CASSNRGTEAFF. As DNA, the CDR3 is TGCGCCAGCAGCAACAGGGGAACTGAAGCTTTCTTT.